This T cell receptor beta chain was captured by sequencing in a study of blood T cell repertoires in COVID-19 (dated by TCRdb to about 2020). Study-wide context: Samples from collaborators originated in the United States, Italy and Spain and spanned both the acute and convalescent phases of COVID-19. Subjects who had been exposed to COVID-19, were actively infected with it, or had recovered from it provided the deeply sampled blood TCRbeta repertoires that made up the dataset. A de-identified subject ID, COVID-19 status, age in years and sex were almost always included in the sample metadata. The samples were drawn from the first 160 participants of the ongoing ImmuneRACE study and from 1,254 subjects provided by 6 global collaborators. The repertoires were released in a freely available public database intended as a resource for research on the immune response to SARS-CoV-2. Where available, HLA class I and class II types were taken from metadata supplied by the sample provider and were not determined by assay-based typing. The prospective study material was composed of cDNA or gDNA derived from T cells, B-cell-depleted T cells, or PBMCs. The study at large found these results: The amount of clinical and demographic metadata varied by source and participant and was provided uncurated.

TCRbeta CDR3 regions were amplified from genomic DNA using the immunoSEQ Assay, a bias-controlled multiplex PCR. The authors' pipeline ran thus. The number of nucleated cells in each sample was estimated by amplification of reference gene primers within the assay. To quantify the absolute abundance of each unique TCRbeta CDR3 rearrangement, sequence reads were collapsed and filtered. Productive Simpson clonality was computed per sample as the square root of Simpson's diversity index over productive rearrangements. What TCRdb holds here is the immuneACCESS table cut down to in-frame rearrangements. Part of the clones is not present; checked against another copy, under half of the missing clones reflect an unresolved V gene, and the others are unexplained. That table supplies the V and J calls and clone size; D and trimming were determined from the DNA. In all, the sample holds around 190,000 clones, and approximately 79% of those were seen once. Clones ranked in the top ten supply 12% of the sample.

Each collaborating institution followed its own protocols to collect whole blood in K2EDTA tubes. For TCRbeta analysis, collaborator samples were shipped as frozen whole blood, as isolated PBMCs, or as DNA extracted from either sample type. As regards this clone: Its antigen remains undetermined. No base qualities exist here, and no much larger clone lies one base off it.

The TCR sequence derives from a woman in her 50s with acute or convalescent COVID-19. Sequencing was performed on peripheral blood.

The CDR3 region reads CASSRGTEGGYGYTF. DNA sequence: TGTGCCAGCAGTCGTGGGACAGAGGGCGGCTATGGCTACACCTTC. This chain joins TRBV6-5 to TRBJ1-2, with TRBD1 identical over 7 junction bases. CDR1 and CDR2, per the germline V gene, are MNHEY and SVGAGI. The junction shows trimming of 5 bases on V and 4 bases on J, and the gene matches do not reach 10 bases of it. The CDR3 spans 15 residues, from the cysteine through the phenylalanine. The CDR3 DNA has 45 bases and is translated from base 1.